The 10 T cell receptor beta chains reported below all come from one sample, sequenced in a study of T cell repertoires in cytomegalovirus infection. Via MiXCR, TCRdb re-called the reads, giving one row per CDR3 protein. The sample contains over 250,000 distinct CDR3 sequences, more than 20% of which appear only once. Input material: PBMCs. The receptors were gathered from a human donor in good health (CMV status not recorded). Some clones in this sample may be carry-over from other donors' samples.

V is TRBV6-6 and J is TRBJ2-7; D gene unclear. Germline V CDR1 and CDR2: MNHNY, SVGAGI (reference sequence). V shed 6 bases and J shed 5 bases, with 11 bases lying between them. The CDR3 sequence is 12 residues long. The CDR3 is CASSATLHEQYV. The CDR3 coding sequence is TGTGCCAGCAGCGCCACTCTCCACGAGCAGTACGTC.

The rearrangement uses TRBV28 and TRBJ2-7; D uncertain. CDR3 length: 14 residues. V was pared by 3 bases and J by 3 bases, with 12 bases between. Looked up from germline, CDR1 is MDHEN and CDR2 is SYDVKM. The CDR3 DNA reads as TGTGCCAGCAGTTTGGGAACGTCTTACTACGAGCAGTACTTC. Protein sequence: CASSLGTSYYEQYF.

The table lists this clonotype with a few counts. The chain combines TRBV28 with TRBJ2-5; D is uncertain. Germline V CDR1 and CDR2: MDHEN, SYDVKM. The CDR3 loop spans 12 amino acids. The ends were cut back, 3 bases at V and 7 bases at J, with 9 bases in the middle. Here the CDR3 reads CASSFERGTQYF. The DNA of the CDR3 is TGTGCCAGCAGTTTCGAGCGCGGGACCCAGTACTTC.

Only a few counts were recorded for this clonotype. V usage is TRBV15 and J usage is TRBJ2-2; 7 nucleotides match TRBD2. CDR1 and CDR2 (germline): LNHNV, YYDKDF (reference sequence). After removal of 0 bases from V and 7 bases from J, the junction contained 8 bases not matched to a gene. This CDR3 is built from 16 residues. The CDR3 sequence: CATSRDTGLQSGELFF. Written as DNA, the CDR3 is TGTGCCACCAGCAGAGATACGGGACTACAAAGCGGGGAGCTGTTTTTT. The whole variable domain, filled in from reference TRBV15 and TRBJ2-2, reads DAMVIQNPRYQVTQFGKPVTLSCSQTLNHNVMYWYQQKSSQAPKLLFHYYDKDFNNEADTPDNFQSRRPNTSFCFLDIRSPGLGDTAMYLCATSRDTGLQSGELFFGEGSRLTVL.

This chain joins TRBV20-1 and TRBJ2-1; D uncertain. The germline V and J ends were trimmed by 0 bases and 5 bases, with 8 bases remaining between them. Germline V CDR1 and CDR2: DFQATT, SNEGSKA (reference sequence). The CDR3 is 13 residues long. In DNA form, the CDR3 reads TGCAGTGCTAGAGAGACCGCGCACAATGAGCAGTTCTTC. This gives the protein CSARETAHNEQFF.

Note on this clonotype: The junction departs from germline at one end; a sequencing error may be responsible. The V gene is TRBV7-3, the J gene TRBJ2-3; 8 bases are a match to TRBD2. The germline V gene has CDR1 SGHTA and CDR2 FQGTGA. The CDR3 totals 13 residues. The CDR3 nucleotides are TGTGCCAGCAGGTTAAGCGGGGGAGATACGCAGTATTTT. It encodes CASRLSGGDTQYF.

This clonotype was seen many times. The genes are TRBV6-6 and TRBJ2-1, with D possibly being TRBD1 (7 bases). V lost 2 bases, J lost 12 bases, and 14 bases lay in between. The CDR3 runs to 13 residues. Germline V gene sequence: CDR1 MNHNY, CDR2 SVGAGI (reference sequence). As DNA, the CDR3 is TGTGCCAGCAGTTACCCGACAGGGAGGCGGCAGTTCTTC. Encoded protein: CASSYPTGRRQFF.

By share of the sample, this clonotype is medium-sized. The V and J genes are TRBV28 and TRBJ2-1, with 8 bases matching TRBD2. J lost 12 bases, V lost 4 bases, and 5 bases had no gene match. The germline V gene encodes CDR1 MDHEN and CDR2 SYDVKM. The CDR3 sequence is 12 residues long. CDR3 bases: TGTGCCAGCAGTTCTTTAGCGGGATTGCAGTTCTTC. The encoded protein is CASSSLAGLQFF.

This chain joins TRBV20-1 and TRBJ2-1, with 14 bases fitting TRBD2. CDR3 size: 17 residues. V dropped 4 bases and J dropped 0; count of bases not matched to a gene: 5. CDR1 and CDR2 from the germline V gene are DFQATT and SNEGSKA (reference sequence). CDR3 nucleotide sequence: TGCAGTGCTAAGGGGACTAGCGGGGGCAGCTCCTACAATGAGCAGTTCTTC. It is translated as CSAKGTSGGSSYNEQFF.

CDR3 coding DNA: TGTGCCAGCAGCAGCTGGACAGGGGGCTTTGAAAAACTGTTTTTT. As protein: CASSSWTGGFEKLFF. This chain uses TRBV14 with TRBJ1-4, with 11 positions matching TRBD1. CDR1 SGHDN and CDR2 FVKESK come from the germline V gene. This CDR3 has 15 amino acids. V lost 5 bases to trimming and J lost 7 bases; unmatched junction nucleotides: 6. Full variable domain (outside the CDR3, taken from reference TRBV14 and TRBJ1-4): EAGVTQFPSHSVIEKGQTVTLRCDPISGHDNLYWYRRVMGKEIKFLLHFVKESKQDESGMPNNRFLAERTGGTYSTLKVQPAELEDSGVYFCASSSWTGGFEKLFFGSGTQLSVL.